One sample yielded the 5 T cell receptor beta chains listed below, sequenced in a study of blood T cell repertoires in COVID-19. Repertoires were generated with immunoSEQ multiplex PCR, while TCRdb's copy carries only in-frame clones and drops some. The top ten clones hold approximately 3.1% of a sample with about 90,000 clones, 89% of them seen once. Sequencing input: peripheral blood. The receptors come from a woman aged 65 to 85 with acute or convalescent COVID-19.

This chain joins TRBV12-3 or TRBV12-4 and TRBJ2-2, with TRBD1 matching 11 bases. With V trimmed by 6 bases and J by 6 bases, 0 bases remained unmatched. The CDR3 extends over 13 amino acids. The CDR3 nucleotides are TGTGCCAGCAGGGGACAGGGGGCCGGGGAGCTGTTTTTT. Its translation is CASRGQGAGELFF.

This chain connects TRBV11-2 to TRBJ2-1; maybe TRBD2 (5 bases). The CDR3 length is 13 residues. Germline CDR1 reads SGHAT; CDR2 reads FQNNGV. Trimming removed 6 bases from V and 9 bases from J, with 15 bases in between. CDR3 sequence: CASRLYTSTEQFF. The CDR3 nucleotides read TGTGCCAGCAGACTTTACACTAGTACTGAGCAGTTCTTC.

The chain has TRBV19 and TRBJ2-3; possible D gene TRBD1, 6 bases. CDR1 is LNHDA, CDR2 SQIVND, per germline (reference sequence). V dropped 5 bases and J dropped 5 bases, with 14 bases sitting between them. The CDR3 sequence is 14 residues long. CDR3 nucleotide sequence: TGTGCCAGTAGTGTGACAGGAGCGGTAGATACGCAGTATTTT. Residues: CASSVTGAVDTQYF.

In regard to this clone: One end of the junction does not line up with germline, which may come from a read error. CDR3 nucleotides: TGTGCCAGCAGTGCCGGACAGGGCAGGGTCCCCTTC. It translates to CASSAGQGRVPF. The chain couples TRBV12-3 or TRBV12-4 to TRBJ1-2, with 8 bases identical to TRBD1. The CDR3 consists of 12 residues.

This clone has just a few counts. The V gene is TRBV19, the J gene TRBJ1-6; perhaps TRBD1 as D (5 bases). Germline V lookup: CDR1 LNHDA, CDR2 SQIVND (reference sequence). The V and J ends lost 3 bases and 9 bases respectively, with 12 bases between them. This CDR3 comprises 14 residues. The CDR3 bases are TGTGCCAGTAGTATTGATGGGGGGAGTTCACCCCTCCACTTT. Its protein product is CASSIDGGSSPLHF.